These T cell receptor beta chains were read from a single sample in a study of siplizumab effects on memory and regulatory T cells. Some clones are missing from TCRdb's copy, which holds only in-frame ones; the method was immunoSEQ multiplex PCR. The table records about 26,000 clones, approximately 80% of them present only once. What was sequenced was memory CD4+ T cells sorted from blood. The source is a human donor in good health. CDR3s include the opening cysteine and the closing phenylalanine or tryptophan. D genes are given only for firm matches. Clone size is given for some rows only: seen once, a few or many times, or a class if the clone is expanded.

V gene: TRBV7-3; J gene: TRBJ1-2; clone size: NA; D gene: NA; CDR3 DNA: TGTGCCAGCAGCTTAGAACACGGTTATGGCTACACCTTC; CDR3 protein: CASSLEHGYGYTF
V gene: TRBV10-1; J gene: TRBJ1-2; clone size: NA; D gene: NA; CDR3 DNA: TGCGCCAGCAGTGAGTCCAGGGGCGTATCACGCACCTTC; CDR3 protein: CASSESRGVSRTF
V gene: TRBV18; J gene: TRBJ1-3; clone size: NA; D gene: NA; CDR3 DNA: TGTGCCAGCTCCACCCTTCAGGGGACCTCTGGAAACACCATATATTTT; CDR3 protein: CASSTLQGTSGNTIYF
V gene: TRBV4-2; J gene: TRBJ2-3; clone size: NA; D gene: NA; CDR3 DNA: TGTGCCAGCAGCCAAGGGTCACCTCACACAGATACGCAGTATTTT; CDR3 protein: CASSQGSPHTDTQYF
V gene: TRBV29-1; J gene: TRBJ1-1; clone size: NA; D gene: NA; CDR3 DNA: TGCAGCGTTGAAGATCAACCGGGTTCGGCCACTGAAGCTTTCTTT; CDR3 protein: CSVEDQPGSATEAFF
V gene: TRBV7-3; J gene: TRBJ2-5; clone size: once; D gene: NA; CDR3 DNA: TGTGCCAGCAGCTTGAGGGTTACAGAGACCCAGTACTTC; CDR3 protein: CASSLRVTETQYF
V gene: TRBV9; J gene: TRBJ2-3; clone size: NA; D gene: NA; CDR3 DNA: TGTGCCAGCAGCGTAGGAGTTGGAGCAGATACGCAGTATTTT; CDR3 protein: CASSVGVGADTQYF
V gene: TRBV19; J gene: TRBJ2-7; clone size: few; D gene: NA; CDR3 DNA: TGTGCCAGTAGCAATACCGGGACTGGGGCCTTCGACGAGCAGTACTTC; CDR3 protein: CASSNTGTGAFDEQYF
V gene: TRBV9; J gene: TRBJ1-2; clone size: NA; D gene: NA; CDR3 DNA: TGTGCCAGCAGCGTAGAAGGGGCCTATGGCTACACCTTC; CDR3 protein: CASSVEGAYGYTF
V gene: TRBV6-1; J gene: TRBJ2-7; clone size: NA; D gene: NA; CDR3 DNA: TGTGCCAGCAGCCGTGGGGGACTCAGGGAGCAGTACTTC; CDR3 protein: CASSRGGLREQYF
V gene: TRBV9; J gene: TRBJ2-2; clone size: NA; D gene: TRBD1; CDR3 DNA: TGTGCCAGCAGTCCCGGGACAGGGGGCGCCCCGAGGGCCGGGGAGCTGTTTTTT; CDR3 protein: CASSPGTGGAPRAGELFF
V gene: TRBV4-1; J gene: TRBJ2-7; clone size: NA; D gene: NA; CDR3 DNA: TGCGCCAGCAGCCAAGTCCGCCTGGGACTGGAACCCTACGAGCAGTACTTC; CDR3 protein: CASSQVRLGLEPYEQYF
V gene: TRBV5-1; J gene: TRBJ2-2; clone size: NA; D gene: NA; CDR3 DNA: TGCGCCAGCAGCTTGGAAGTTCAGGGGCTCCGGAACGCCGGGGAGCTGTTTTTT; CDR3 protein: CASSLEVQGLRNAGELFF
V gene: TRBV7-2; J gene: TRBJ2-5; clone size: NA; D gene: NA; CDR3 DNA: TGTGCCAGCAGTCCGACAGTTCAAGAGACCCAGTACTTC; CDR3 protein: CASSPTVQETQYF
V gene: TRBV7-6; J gene: TRBJ2-7; clone size: NA; D gene: NA; CDR3 DNA: TGTGCCAGCAGCTTAGCGGTCCCGTGGACGGAGCGTGGTCACGAGCAGTACTTC; CDR3 protein: CASSLAVPWTERGHEQYF
V gene: TRBV6-1; J gene: TRBJ1-1; clone size: NA; D gene: NA; CDR3 DNA: TGTGCCAGCAGTGTTTCGGCTCGGGCAACTGAAGCTTTCTTT; CDR3 protein: CASSVSARATEAFF
V gene: TRBV7-3; J gene: TRBJ2-3; clone size: few; D gene: NA; CDR3 DNA: TGTGCCAGCAGCTTAATTGGGATTAGGGATACGCAGTATTTT; CDR3 protein: CASSLIGIRDTQYF